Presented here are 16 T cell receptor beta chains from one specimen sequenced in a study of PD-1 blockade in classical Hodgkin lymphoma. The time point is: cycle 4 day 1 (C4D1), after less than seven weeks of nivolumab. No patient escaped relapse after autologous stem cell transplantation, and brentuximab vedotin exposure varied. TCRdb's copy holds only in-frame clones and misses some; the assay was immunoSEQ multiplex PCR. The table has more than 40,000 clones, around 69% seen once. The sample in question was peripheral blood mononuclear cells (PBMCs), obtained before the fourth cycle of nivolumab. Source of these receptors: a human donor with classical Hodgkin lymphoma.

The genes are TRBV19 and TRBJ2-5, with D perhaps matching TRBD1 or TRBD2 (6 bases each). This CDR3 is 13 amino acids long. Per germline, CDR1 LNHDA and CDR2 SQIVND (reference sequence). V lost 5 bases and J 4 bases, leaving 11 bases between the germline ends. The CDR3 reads CASSGGRLETQYF. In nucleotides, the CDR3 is TGTGCCAGTAGTGGGGGGCGCCTAGAGACCCAGTACTTC.

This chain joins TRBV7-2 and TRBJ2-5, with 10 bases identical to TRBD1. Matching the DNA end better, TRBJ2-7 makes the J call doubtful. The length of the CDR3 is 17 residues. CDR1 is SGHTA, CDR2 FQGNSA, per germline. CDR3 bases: TGTGCCAGCAGCGGGACAGGGGCCGGGACAGGGCCCTACGAGCAGTACTTC. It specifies CASSGTGAGTGPYEQYF.

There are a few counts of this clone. This CDR3 is CASSLQTSYNEQFF. As DNA, the CDR3 is TGTGCCAGCAGTTTACAGACCAGTTACAATGAGCAGTTCTTC. The chain employs TRBV27 and TRBJ2-1, with D unresolved. The V end lost 2 bases, the J end lost 4 bases, and 9 bases lay between the germline ends. The CDR3 runs to 14 residues. The germline CDR1 and CDR2 sequences are MNHEY and SMNVEV (reference sequence).

The CDR3 here is CASSDVSRAPEAFF. DNA of the CDR3: TGTGCCAGCAGTGACGTGTCCCGCGCCCCTGAAGCTTTCTTT. The chain is built from TRBV6-1 and TRBJ1-1; D gene uncertain. Germline CDR1 reads MNHNS; CDR2 reads SASEGT. V lost 3 bases to trimming and J lost 6 bases, with 14 bases between them. This CDR3 has 14 amino acids.

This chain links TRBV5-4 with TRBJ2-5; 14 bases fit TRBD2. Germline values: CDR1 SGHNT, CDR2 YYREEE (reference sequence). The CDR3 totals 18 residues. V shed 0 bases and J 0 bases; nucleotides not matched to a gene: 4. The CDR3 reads CASSLGTSGGQYQETQYF. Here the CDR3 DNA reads TGTGCCAGCAGCTTGGGGACTAGCGGGGGGCAGTACCAAGAGACCCAGTACTTC.

CDR3 nucleotide sequence: TGCACCGCGAAAGCAGGCAGGTTCGCCGAGACCCAGTACTTC. This codes for CTAKAGRFAETQYF. J is TRBJ2-5 and V is TRBV29-1, with D hard to call. Germline V CDR1 and CDR2: SQVTM, ANQGSEA. The CDR3 sequence is 14 residues long.

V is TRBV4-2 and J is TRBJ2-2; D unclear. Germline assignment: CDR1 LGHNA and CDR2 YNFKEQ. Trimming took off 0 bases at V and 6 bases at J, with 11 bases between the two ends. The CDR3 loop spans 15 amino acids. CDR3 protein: CASSQEVSRAGELFF. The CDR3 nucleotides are TGTGCCAGCAGCCAAGAGGTATCCCGGGCCGGGGAGCTGTTTTTT.

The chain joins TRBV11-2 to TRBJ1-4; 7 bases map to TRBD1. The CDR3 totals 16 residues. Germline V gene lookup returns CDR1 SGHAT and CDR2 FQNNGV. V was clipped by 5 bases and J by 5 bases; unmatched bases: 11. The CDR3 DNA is TGTGCCAGCAGCCCCTACCCCGGGACAGCAAATGAAAAACTGTTTTTT. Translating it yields CASSPYPGTANEKLFF.

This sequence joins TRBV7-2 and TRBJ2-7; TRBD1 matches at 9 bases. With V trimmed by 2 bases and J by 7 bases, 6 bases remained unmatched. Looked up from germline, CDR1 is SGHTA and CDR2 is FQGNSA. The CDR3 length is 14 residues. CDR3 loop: CASSLSGQGREQYF. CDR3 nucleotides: TGTGCCAGCAGCTTATCGGGACAGGGTCGGGAGCAGTACTTC.

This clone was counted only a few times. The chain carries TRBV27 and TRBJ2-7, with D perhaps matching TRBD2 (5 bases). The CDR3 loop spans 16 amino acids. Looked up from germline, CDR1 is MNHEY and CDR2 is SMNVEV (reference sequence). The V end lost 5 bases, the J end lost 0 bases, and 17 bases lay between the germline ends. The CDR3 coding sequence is TGTGCCAGCAGTACCCGTTGGGAGCGGTCCTCCTACGAGCAGTACTTC. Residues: CASSTRWERSSYEQYF.

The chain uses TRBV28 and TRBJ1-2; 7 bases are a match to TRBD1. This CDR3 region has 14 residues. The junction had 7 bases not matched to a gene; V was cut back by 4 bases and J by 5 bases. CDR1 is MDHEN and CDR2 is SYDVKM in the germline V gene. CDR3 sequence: CASSSTGTDYGYTF. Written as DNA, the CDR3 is TGTGCCAGCAGTTCAACCGGGACAGATTATGGCTACACCTTC.

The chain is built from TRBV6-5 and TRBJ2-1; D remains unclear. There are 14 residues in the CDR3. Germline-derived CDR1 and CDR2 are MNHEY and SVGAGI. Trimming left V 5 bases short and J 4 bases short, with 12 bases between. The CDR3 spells CASSRQDEYNEQFF. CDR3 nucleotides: TGTGCCAGCAGTAGGCAGGATGAATACAATGAGCAGTTCTTC.

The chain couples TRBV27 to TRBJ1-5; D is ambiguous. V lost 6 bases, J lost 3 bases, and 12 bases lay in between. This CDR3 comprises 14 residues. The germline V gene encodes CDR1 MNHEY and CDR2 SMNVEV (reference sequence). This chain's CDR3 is CASRHGGANQPQHF. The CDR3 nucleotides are TGTGCCAGCAGACACGGAGGAGCCAATCAGCCCCAGCATTTT.

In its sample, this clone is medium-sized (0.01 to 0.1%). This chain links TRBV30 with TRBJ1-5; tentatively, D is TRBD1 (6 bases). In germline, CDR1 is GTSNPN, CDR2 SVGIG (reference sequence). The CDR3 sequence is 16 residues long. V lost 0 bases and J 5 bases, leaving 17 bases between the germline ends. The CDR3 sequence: CAWSVLGGAVDQPQHF. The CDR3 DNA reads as TGTGCCTGGAGTGTACTAGGGGGGGCTGTCGATCAGCCCCAGCATTTT.

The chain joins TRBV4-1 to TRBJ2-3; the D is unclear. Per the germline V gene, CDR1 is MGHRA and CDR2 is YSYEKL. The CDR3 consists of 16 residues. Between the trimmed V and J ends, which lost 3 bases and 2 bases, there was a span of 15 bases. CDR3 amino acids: CASSQLDMGFTDTQYF. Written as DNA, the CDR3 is TGCGCCAGCAGCCAGTTAGACATGGGTTTCACAGATACGCAGTATTTT.

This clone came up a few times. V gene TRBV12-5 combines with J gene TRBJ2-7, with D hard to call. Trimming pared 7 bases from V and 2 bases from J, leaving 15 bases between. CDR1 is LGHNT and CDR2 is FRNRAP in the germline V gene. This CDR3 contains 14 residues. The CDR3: CASVSSTATYEQYF. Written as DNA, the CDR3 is TGTGCTAGTGTCAGTAGTACAGCCACCTACGAGCAGTACTTC.